The rows below give T cell receptor beta chains drawn from one sample of a study of T cell responses to AZD1222 COVID-19 vaccine. The protocol was immunoSEQ multiplex PCR, while the TCRdb copy is restricted to in-frame clones and leaves out a portion. Of 150,000 to 200,000 clones in the sample, around 90% are singletons; the top ten hold 1.5% to 2%. Here the sequenced sample was peripheral blood, taken on day 0 of AZD1222 vaccination. Receptors originate from an adult in good health. The CDR3 runs from the conserved cysteine through the conserved F or W. Each record gives: clone size, V gene, J gene, CDR3 protein. A row's size may be missing; if present it is once, few, many or a size class.

abundance: .; v_gene: TRBV2; j_gene: TRBJ1-2; CDR3aa: CASSSRGRESGYTF
abundance: once; v_gene: TRBV5-1; j_gene: TRBJ1-5; CDR3aa: CASSLEGSSNQPQHF
abundance: .; v_gene: TRBV5-1; j_gene: TRBJ2-7; CDR3aa: CASSLAPSGRAGEQYF
abundance: .; v_gene: TRBV28; j_gene: TRBJ1-3; CDR3aa: CASSLLPFGNTIYF
abundance: .; v_gene: TRBV3-1/TRBV3-2; j_gene: TRBJ2-1; CDR3aa: CASSQETAGRNEQFF
abundance: .; v_gene: TRBV10-1; j_gene: TRBJ2-2; CDR3aa: CASSEGTHTGELFF
abundance: .; v_gene: TRBV30; j_gene: TRBJ2-5; CDR3aa: CAWSVAGGRETQYF
abundance: .; v_gene: TRBV5-1; j_gene: TRBJ2-2; CDR3aa: CASSLGQGGGELFF
abundance: .; v_gene: TRBV6-5; j_gene: TRBJ2-3; CDR3aa: CASSYSQGTQYF
abundance: .; v_gene: TRBV5-6; j_gene: TRBJ2-5; CDR3aa: CASSLILGQGSETQYF
abundance: .; v_gene: TRBV9; j_gene: TRBJ2-5; CDR3aa: CASSVGGALQETQYF
abundance: many; v_gene: TRBV6-2/TRBV6-3; j_gene: TRBJ1-2; CDR3aa: CASSRDGTNYGYTF
abundance: .; v_gene: TRBV28; j_gene: TRBJ2-2; CDR3aa: CASSFRTSGRGPGELFF
abundance: .; v_gene: TRBV6-2/TRBV6-3; j_gene: TRBJ2-1; CDR3aa: CASSNLWGQGYNEQFF
abundance: .; v_gene: TRBV19; j_gene: TRBJ2-6; CDR3aa: CASRPEGSGANVLTF
abundance: .; v_gene: TRBV5-1; j_gene: TRBJ1-2; CDR3aa: CASSLGDRHNGYTF
abundance: .; v_gene: TRBV15; j_gene: TRBJ2-7; CDR3aa: CATSLDRRSYEQYF
abundance: .; v_gene: TRBV7-2; j_gene: TRBJ1-2; CDR3aa: CASSPQGANYGYTF
abundance: .; v_gene: TRBV7-2; j_gene: TRBJ1-4; CDR3aa: CASSLAQSATNEKLFF
abundance: few; v_gene: TRBV28; j_gene: TRBJ1-4; CDR3aa: CASSFLVDRGKEKLFF
abundance: .; v_gene: TRBV3-1/TRBV3-2; j_gene: TRBJ2-1; CDR3aa: CASSQDWGATYNEQFF
abundance: .; v_gene: TRBV11-3; j_gene: TRBJ2-1; CDR3aa: CASSGDRGQNNEQFF
abundance: once; v_gene: TRBV28; j_gene: TRBJ1-5; CDR3aa: CASSSPTSQPQHF
abundance: .; v_gene: TRBV27; j_gene: TRBJ1-5; CDR3aa: CASSRTSANQPQHF
abundance: .; v_gene: TRBV30; j_gene: TRBJ1-1; CDR3aa: CAWSVRGHREAFF
abundance: .; v_gene: TRBV28; j_gene: TRBJ1-1; CDR3aa: CASSSQGVDTEAFF
abundance: .; v_gene: TRBV28; j_gene: TRBJ1-2; CDR3aa: CASSFQRQGAIGYTF
abundance: .; v_gene: TRBV11-2; j_gene: TRBJ2-5; CDR3aa: CASSFASQETQYF
abundance: .; v_gene: TRBV5-5; j_gene: TRBJ2-5; CDR3aa: CASSDAPRGETQYF
abundance: .; v_gene: TRBV2; j_gene: TRBJ2-3; CDR3aa: CAIVGRTSTDTQYF
abundance: .; v_gene: TRBV28; j_gene: TRBJ1-1; CDR3aa: CASSLYNTEAFF
abundance: .; v_gene: TRBV6-5; j_gene: TRBJ1-1; CDR3aa: CASSYSNEDREAFF
abundance: .; v_gene: TRBV30; j_gene: TRBJ2-3; CDR3aa: CAWLGGTDTQYF
abundance: .; v_gene: TRBV19; j_gene: TRBJ2-5; CDR3aa: CASGQGRVETQYF
abundance: .; v_gene: TRBV6-5; j_gene: TRBJ1-4; CDR3aa: CASTPYTLTNEKLFF